This T cell receptor beta chain was sequenced during a study of molecular identifiers for immune sequencing clone quantification listed by TCRdb under 2018. Describing the broader study: In a replicate experiment, RNA from about 21,000 or 97,000 naive CD8 T cells was split into five aliquots, four of which were sequenced. The study was a methods study using CD8 T cells to benchmark molecular-identifier clustering-based TCR repertoire sequencing (MIDCIRS) and TCR RNA copy counting.

The junction shows trimming of 0 bases on V and 0 bases on J, and the gene matches do not reach 10 bases of it. The germline V gene encodes CDR1 SGHVS and CDR2 FQNEAQ. The CDR3 covers 18 residues, taking in both the cysteine and the phenylalanine. The CDR3 DNA has 54 bases and is translated from base 1. Naive CD8 T cell libraries were made from approximately 20,000 to 1,000,000 sorted cells using 10%, 30% or 50% of purified RNA. Naive CD8 T cells, defined as CD8+CD4-CCR7+CD45RA+, were FACS-sorted into RLT Plus buffer on a BD FACSAria II. To test detection sensitivity, Jurkat RNA equivalent to ten TCR copies was spiked into samples of about 19,000-1,000,000 naive CD8 T cells. Enrichment of CD8 T cells was done with RosetteSep CD8+ T Cell Enrichment Cocktail plus Ficoll-Paque, and ACK red cell lysis came afterward. This clonotype came up many times. There is no known antigen for this receptor. Per-nucleotide qualities are absent, and no much larger clonotype sits a single base away.

The paper's findings and limits, for the study overall: Naive libraries contained spiked-in Jurkat TCR RNA (approximately 10 copies' worth), which is not part of the donor repertoire. Modeling indicated about three TCR RNA copies recovered per cell, compared with 9.5 to 10 by digital PCR, which implies a capture efficiency of around 31%. When barcode sub-clustering was not used, chimeric consensus sequences inflated TCR diversity, with chimeras reaching as high as 47%. A single cell's worth of spiked-in Jurkat TCR RNA was reported detectable even among 850,000 to 1,000,000 naive CD8 T cells. Clones above 20 RNA copies held over 98% of molecules in CMV-specific effector cells but under 1% in naive cells. Identical TCR molecules sharing a barcode could cause highly expanded clone sizes to be underestimated.

Receptor amplification or capture employed PCR. Sequencing took place on a NextSeq 500. Preparation of bulk TCR libraries followed a previously described approach, with the TCR primers listed in Table S5. Total RNA was purified with the Qiagen AllPrep DNA/RNA kit. Before analysis, reads from multiple sequencing runs of one library were combined. The study's own analysis went as follows. Reads were retained only if their TCR constant sequence matched exactly, and those retained reads were trimmed to 150 nt and grouped according to their 12-nt molecular barcodes. Reads inside each barcode group were sub-clustered using a 15% Levenshtein threshold, and a quality-weighted consensus sequence was constructed for each RNA molecule. Non-functional sequences were excluded, and lower-count sequences lying one edit away from another sequence were also excluded. Based on a fit of two negative binomial distributions, barcode sub-clusters having less than 20% of the maximum read count were discarded. TCRdb reprocessing: public reads trimmed at Q25 with fastp, clones called with MiXCR, in-frame beta chains kept. Every CDR3 protein is listed once, alongside the most common genes and DNA of its rows. The V and J calls here are based on TCRdb, not the publication. Across this sample there are 460,000 or so distinct CDR3 sequences, with around 23% seen only once. Jointly, the top ten make up over 0.6% of the sample.

This chain is built from TRBV7-8 and TRBJ2-7; 8 of the junction bases match TRBD1. The sequenced sample was naive CD8+ T cells from blood, with Jurkat cell RNA spiked in. The intended sense of this specimen's cell subset or site label: FACS-sorted CD8+CD4-CCR7+CD45RA+ naive T cells. The receptor comes from a human donor in good health. Some libraries in this study had Jurkat cell RNA spiked in. The DNA sequence reads TGTGCCAGCAGCTTAGCGGACAGGGTAGAAAGAAGCTCCTACGAGCAGTACTTC. The resulting protein is CASSLADRVERSSYEQYF.